The 20 T cell receptor beta chains in this list originate from one sample, sequenced in a study of cytomegalovirus exposure and HLA in healthy donors. 60 Vbeta and 13 Jbeta primers were used in PCR. Measured with immunoSEQ multiplex PCR; TCRdb has only the in-frame clones, and not every one. The sample lists fewer than 150,000 clones, about four fifths occurring once. Source material: PBMCs. Receptors originate from a man in his forties in good health and CMV-seropositive.

The chain couples TRBV5-4 to TRBJ2-3; 8 positions agree with TRBD2. The CDR3 extends over 14 amino acids. Unmatched junction bases numbered 5, after V lost 4 bases and J lost 4 bases. Germline V gene data show CDR1 as SGHNT and CDR2 as YYREEE (reference sequence). The CDR3 sequence: CASSPGTRADTQYF. The DNA of the CDR3 is TGTGCCAGCAGCCCCGGGACTAGGGCAGATACGCAGTATTTT.

The rearrangement links TRBV6-1 to TRBJ2-7; 8 nucleotides match TRBD2. CDR3 length: 15 amino acids. Germline loops: CDR1 MNHNS, CDR2 SASEGT. Losses at the gene ends were 5 bases for V and 7 bases for J; bases not matched to a gene: 13. The CDR3 reads CASSRSSGSGGEQYF. The CDR3 coding sequence is TGTGCCAGCAGTCGTTCGAGCGGGAGCGGCGGGGAGCAGTACTTC.

The J gene is TRBJ2-2, the V gene TRBV27; 7 bases are a match to TRBD2. The V segment lost 2 bases and the J segment 2 bases; nucleotides outside the gene matches: 11. The germline V gene has CDR1 MNHEY and CDR2 SMNVEV (reference sequence). The CDR3 sequence is 18 residues long. The CDR3 sequence: CASSLRPSTSLNTGELFF. The CDR3 DNA sequence: TGTGCCAGCAGTTTAAGGCCCTCGACTAGCCTCAACACCGGGGAGCTGTTTTTT.

CDR3 DNA: TGTGCCAGCAGCCCCTCCCCGGGGCGAGACAGGGCATACTATGGCTACACCTTC. Its translation is CASSPSPGRDRAYYGYTF. The chain recombines TRBV5-4 with TRBJ1-2; the match to TRBD1 covers 7 bases. The junction had 18 bases not matched to a gene; V was cut back by 4 bases and J by 3 bases. Germline V gene data show CDR1 as SGHNT and CDR2 as YYREEE (reference sequence). The length of the CDR3 is 18 residues.

The CDR3: CSADPGWNTEAFF. CDR3 sequence (DNA): TGCAGCGCGGACCCAGGGTGGAACACTGAAGCTTTCTTT. V is TRBV29-1 and J is TRBJ1-1; D is possibly TRBD1 (5 bases). V was shortened by 7 bases and J by 1 base, with 13 bases between the two germline ends. The length of the CDR3 is 13 residues. Per the germline V gene, CDR1 is SQVTM and CDR2 is ANQGSEA.

The chain joins TRBV28 to TRBJ1-5; weak D call: TRBD1 (6 bases). Trimming stripped 2 bases from V and 7 bases from J, with 12 bases between. The CDR3 has 14 residues. CDR1 MDHEN and CDR2 SYDVKM come from the germline V gene. The CDR3 nucleotides are TGTGCCAGCAGTTTAGGGGGGGGCAGGCAGCCCCAGCATTTT. Translating gives CASSLGGGRQPQHF.

The CDR3 DNA follows: TGTGCCACCAGCAGAGGGGGACAGGGTAAAAACATTCAGTACTTC. The encoded protein is CATSRGGQGKNIQYF. The genes are TRBV15 and TRBJ2-4; 9 bases are a match to TRBD1. The CDR3 runs to 15 residues. CDR1 and CDR2 (germline): LNHNV, YYDKDF (reference sequence). J gave up 4 bases and V 1 base, and 2 bases lay outside the gene matches. The full variable domain, completed using reference TRBV15 and TRBJ2-4, is DAMVIQNPRYQVTQFGKPVTLSCSQTLNHNVMYWYQQKSSQAPKLLFHYYDKDFNNEADTPDNFQSRRPNTSFCFLDIRSPGLGDTAMYLCATSRGGQGKNIQYFGAGTRLSVL.

This clone was counted once. V is TRBV6-5 and J is TRBJ1-5; D not resolved. V dropped 5 bases and J dropped 1 base, with 12 bases sitting between them. Per the germline V gene, CDR1 is MNHEY and CDR2 is SVGAGI. The CDR3 has 15 residues. Here the CDR3 reads CASSVDYWSNQPQHF. The CDR3 DNA is TGTGCCAGCAGTGTGGACTACTGGAGCAATCAGCCCCAGCATTTT.

The rearrangement links TRBV25-1 to TRBJ1-6; D may be TRBD1 (6 bases). The germline V and J ends were trimmed by 5 bases and 6 bases, with 17 bases remaining between them. The CDR3 consists of 16 residues. Looked up from germline, CDR1 is MGHDK and CDR2 is SYGVNS. The CDR3 region is CASSHRLGQLNSPLHF. CDR3 coding DNA: TGTGCCAGCAGTCATCGACTGGGACAACTTAATTCACCCCTCCACTTT.

The chain uses TRBV15 and TRBJ2-7; possibly TRBD2 for D (5 bases). The V gene's germline CDR1 is LNHNV and CDR2 YYDKDF (reference sequence). The germline V and J ends were trimmed by 1 base and 0 bases, with 10 bases remaining between them. This CDR3 has 15 residues. This chain's CDR3 is CATSRGTSYSYEQYF. CDR3 in DNA: TGTGCCACCAGCAGAGGGACTTCTTACTCCTACGAGCAGTACTTC. Supplemented by reference TRBV15 and TRBJ2-7, the full variable domain reads DAMVIQNPRYQVTQFGKPVTLSCSQTLNHNVMYWYQQKSSQAPKLLFHYYDKDFNNEADTPDNFQSRRPNTSFCFLDIRSPGLGDTAMYLCATSRGTSYSYEQYFGPGTRLTVT.

J is TRBJ2-5 and V is TRBV13; unclear D gene. CDR1 PRHDT and CDR2 FYEKMQ come from the germline V gene (reference sequence). The CDR3 consists of 14 residues. Deletions cut 2 bases from V and 0 bases from J, with 7 bases between. CDR3 nucleotide sequence: TGTGCCAGCAGCTTATACCAGAACCAAGAGACCCAGTACTTC. Its translation: CASSLYQNQETQYF.

The genes are TRBV29-1 and TRBJ1-1, with D maybe TRBD1 (5 bases). Trimming took off 1 base at V and 7 bases at J, with 10 bases between the two ends. Per the germline V gene, CDR1 is SQVTM and CDR2 is ANQGSEA. The CDR3 consists of 12 residues. The CDR3 region has the DNA TGCAGCGTTGAAGGAACAGGCGGTGAAGCTTTCTTT. Amino acids: CSVEGTGGEAFF.

The chain has TRBV29-1 and TRBJ1-5; 7 nucleotides match TRBD1. The CDR3 consists of 13 residues. V dropped 7 bases and J dropped 5; count of bases not matched to a gene: 8. Looked up from germline, CDR1 is SQVTM and CDR2 is ANQGSEA. The CDR3 reads CSARQGWDQPQHF. CDR3 coding DNA: TGCAGCGCCCGACAGGGATGGGATCAGCCCCAGCATTTT.

The gene calls are TRBV7-9 and TRBJ2-3; D possibly corresponds to TRBD2 (5 bases). V was shortened by 1 base and J by 6 bases, with 5 bases between the two germline ends. CDR3 length equals 12 residues. The germline V gene encodes CDR1 SEHNR and CDR2 FQNEAQ (reference sequence). CDR3 sequence (DNA): TGTGCCAGCAGCTTAGGGAGGGATACGCAGTATTTT. It translates to CASSLGRDTQYF.

The rearrangement joins TRBV11-2 to TRBJ2-4; the D gene is possibly TRBD1 (6 bases). Germline CDR1 reads SGHAT; CDR2 reads FQNNGV. The CDR3 consists of 16 residues. V was trimmed by 5 bases and J by 3 bases, leaving 17 bases between them. The CDR3 DNA follows: TGTGCCAGCAGCACCCTCACAGGGACGGTCAAAAACATTCAGTACTTC. Its translation is CASSTLTGTVKNIQYF.

The chain has TRBV7-7 and TRBJ2-5; D perhaps matches TRBD1 (6 bases). Germline CDR1 SSHAT, CDR2 FNYEAQ (reference sequence). The CDR3 contains 14 residues. The V end was cut by 4 bases, the J end by 7 bases, with 16 bases between. The CDR3 nucleotides read TGTGCCAGCAGCTCCTCCGGGACAAAGGGGACCCAGTACTTC. This sequence encodes CASSSSGTKGTQYF.

The chain couples TRBV4-1 to TRBJ2-5; D may be TRBD2 (6 bases). This CDR3 comprises 16 residues. Per germline, CDR1 MGHRA and CDR2 YSYEKL. Trimming stripped 4 bases from V and 2 bases from J, with 17 bases between. CDR3 sequence reads: CASSRGRFGGQETQYF. DNA for the CDR3: TGCGCCAGCAGCCGCGGACGGTTCGGGGGTCAAGAGACCCAGTACTTC.

The chain carries TRBV29-1 and TRBJ1-1; D is undetermined. This CDR3 comprises 13 residues. The germline gives CDR1 SQVTM, CDR2 ANQGSEA. V dropped 4 bases and J dropped 1 base, with 10 bases sitting between them. Here the CDR3 reads CSVARSWNTEAFF. CDR3 DNA sequence: TGCAGCGTTGCTCGGTCATGGAACACTGAAGCTTTCTTT.

The CDR3 protein is CASSTTGTGASGYTF. The CDR3 coding sequence is TGTGCCAGCTCTACTACCGGGACAGGGGCCTCTGGCTACACCTTC. V gene TRBV2 combines with J gene TRBJ1-2, with 10 bases aligning to TRBD1. J gave up 7 bases and V 8 bases, and 13 bases lay outside the gene matches. Germline V gene lookup returns CDR1 SNHLY and CDR2 FYNNEI. The CDR3 has 15 residues.

The V and J genes are TRBV6-1 and TRBJ2-2; 7 bases line up with TRBD2. The germline V gene has CDR1 MNHNS and CDR2 SASEGT. V shed 3 bases, J shed 7 bases, and the junction held 14 bases outside the gene matches. The CDR3 is made up of 17 amino acids. The CDR3 loop reads CASSDWPSGVILGELFF. In DNA form, the CDR3 reads TGTGCCAGCAGTGATTGGCCTAGCGGTGTAATCCTCGGGGAGCTGTTTTTT.